The rows below give T cell receptor beta chains drawn from one sample of a study of cytomegalovirus exposure and HLA in healthy donors. TCRdb's table, derived via immunoSEQ multiplex PCR, lists solely in-frame clones and lacks some. The table lists 150,000 to 200,000 clones, approximately 86% of them singletons. Sequences were obtained from PBMCs. The receptors were gathered from a woman under 30 in good health and CMV-seronegative. Both conserved end residues are part of each CDR3. The D gene is left open where the match is weak. Expanded clones are given a class, and other clones once, few, many or no size at all.

D,J,size,length,V,DNA,CDR3
NA,TRBJ2-5,NA,14,TRBV2,TGTGCCAGCAGTGAAGGGCTGACTCAAGAGACCCAGTACTTC,CASSEGLTQETQYF
NA,TRBJ2-1,NA,17,TRBV4-3,TGCGCCAGCAGCCAAGATGGTGGACAGAAGGTGCTGAATGAGCAGTTCTTC,CASSQDGGQKVLNEQFF
NA,TRBJ1-2,NA,15,TRBV9,TGTGCCAGCAGCGTTGTGCAGGGAGGTTCCTATGGCTACACCTTC,CASSVVQGGSYGYTF
NA,TRBJ1-2,few,13,TRBV5-4,TGTGCCAGCAGCTTGACAGGGAGCTATGGCTACACCTTC,CASSLTGSYGYTF
TRBD1,TRBJ2-1,NA,16,TRBV5-4,TGTGCCAGCAGTTTCCTACAGGGGGGTAATAACAATGAGCAGTTCTTC,CASSFLQGGNNNEQFF
NA,TRBJ1-4,NA,12,TRBV18,TGTGCCAGCTCAGCCGCAGGAGGCGAACTGTTTTTT,CASSAAGGELFF
NA,TRBJ2-7,NA,12,TRBV30,TGTGCCTGGAGTCGAGACATCCACGAGCAGTACTTC,CAWSRDIHEQYF
TRBD1,TRBJ1-5,NA,15,TRBV27,TGTGCCAGCAGTTTAGGGGGACAGGGGCGTCAGCCCCAGCATTTT,CASSLGGQGRQPQHF
TRBD1,TRBJ1-4,NA,14,TRBV14,TGTGCCAGCAGCCTATTCGGGACAGGGAACAAACTGTTTTTT,CASSLFGTGNKLFF
TRBD1,TRBJ1-2,NA,15,TRBV19,TGTGCCAGTAGTCCGACAGGGATCGGAAACTATGGCTACACCTTC,CASSPTGIGNYGYTF
NA,TRBJ2-7,NA,11,TRBV27,TGTGCCAGCAGTACAGGTTACGAGCAGTACTTC,CASSTGYEQYF
NA,TRBJ1-1,NA,14,TRBV6-1,TGTGCCAGCACAAGTCGGACGGGAAACACTGAAGCTTTCTTT,CASTSRTGNTEAFF
TRBD1,TRBJ2-1,NA,15,TRBV11-2,TGTGCCAGCAGTGCTCGACAGGGGAACTACAATGAGCAGTTCTTC,CASSARQGNYNEQFF
TRBD2,TRBJ2-7,NA,14,TRBV12-5,TGTGCTAGTGGCCCAGCGGGGGGCTTCTACGAGCAGTACTTC,CASGPAGGFYEQYF
NA,TRBJ2-7,NA,12,TRBV11-3,TGTGCCAGCAGCTCAGGGGAGGGCGAGCAGTACTTC,CASSSGEGEQYF
TRBD1,TRBJ2-7,NA,15,TRBV4-1,TGCGCCAGCAGCCAAGGAGGGGACAGCGCCTACGAGCAGTACTTC,CASSQGGDSAYEQYF
NA,TRBJ1-5,NA,21,TRBV7-8,TGTGCCAGCAGCTTAGCTACCCTTGGGAGGCACCACAACCCTTATTATCAGCCCCAGCATTTT,CASSLATLGRHHNPYYQPQHF
NA,TRBJ1-6,NA,16,TRBV19,TGTGCCAGTAGTATTGAATCGTCAGGGGTGCGGTCACCCCTCCACTTT,CASSIESSGVRSPLHF
TRBD1,TRBJ1-1,NA,15,TRBV5-1,TGCGCCAGCAGCGTACAAGGACAGGGGAACACTGAAGCTTTCTTT,CASSVQGQGNTEAFF
NA,TRBJ2-2,once,15,TRBV4-3,TGCGCCAGCAGCCACGCCCCCGGGGACACCGGGGAGCTGTTTTTT,CASSHAPGDTGELFF
NA,TRBJ2-7,once,13,TRBV29-1,TGCAGCGCTGAGGCAGGCAGTCCCTACGAGCAGTACTTC,CSAEAGSPYEQYF
TRBD2,TRBJ2-2,NA,14,TRBV7-2,TGTGCCAGCAGCTCGGGACTAGCGGGAGGGCGGCTGTTTTTT,CASSSGLAGGRLFF
NA,TRBJ1-1,once,16,TRBV4-1,TGCGCCAGCAGCCAAGACCACAGGGCCTCGAACACTGAAGCTTTCTTT,CASSQDHRASNTEAFF
TRBD1,TRBJ1-2,NA,15,TRBV5-4,TGTGCCAGCAGCTCATGGACAGGCACTCTCTATGGCTACACCTTC,CASSSWTGTLYGYTF
NA,TRBJ2-2,NA,16,TRBV9,TGTGCCAGCAGCGTAGACCTACAACTAGGTGCCGGGGAGCTGTTTTTT,CASSVDLQLGAGELFF
TRBD1,TRBJ1-5,NA,15,TRBV6-1,TGTGCCAGCAGTGAAATGGGACAGGGTAGTCAGCCCCAGCATTTT,CASSEMGQGSQPQHF
NA,TRBJ1-2,NA,15,TRBV27,TGTGCCAGCAGTTCCAGAGGGCGGCAACTCTATGGCTACACCTTC,CASSSRGRQLYGYTF
TRBD2,TRBJ2-5,NA,16,TRBV2,TGTGCCAGCAGTGGGCTTAGCGGGGGGGCCCAAGAGACCCAGTACTTC,CASSGLSGGAQETQYF
NA,TRBJ1-2,NA,15,TRBV19,TGTGCCAGTAGTATTATCGGGGGGCTCAACTATGGCTACACCTTC,CASSIIGGLNYGYTF
NA,TRBJ1-2,NA,14,TRBV5-6,TGTGCCAGCAGTTTAGGAGGGGAGGTCGGGGGCTACACCTTC,CASSLGGEVGGYTF
TRBD1,TRBJ2-1,NA,16,TRBV19,TGTGCCAGTAGTATTATGGGACAGGGTCGTAACAATGAGCAGTTCTTC,CASSIMGQGRNNEQFF
NA,TRBJ1-3,NA,15,TRBV6-6,TGTGCCAGCAACCGTGAGGGGGTATCTGGAAACACCATATATTTT,CASNREGVSGNTIYF
TRBD1,TRBJ2-2,NA,17,TRBV4-1,TGCGCCAGCAGCCTATCACAGGGGACAGGGGACCCCGGGGAGCTGTTTTTT,CASSLSQGTGDPGELFF
TRBD2,TRBJ2-1,NA,20,TRBV6-1,TGTGCCAGCAGTGAAGAGCGGCTAGCGGGGGGGTTCGGTAGGTACAATGAGCAGTTCTTC,CASSEERLAGGFGRYNEQFF
NA,TRBJ2-1,NA,14,TRBV7-8,TGTGCCAGCAGCTTTTCTGCGGGCCGCAATGAGCAGTTCTTC,CASSFSAGRNEQFF
NA,TRBJ2-7,NA,16,TRBV9,TGTGCCAGCAGCCCTCCAGCGGGTCCCCCCTTCTACGAGCAGTACTTC,CASSPPAGPPFYEQYF
NA,TRBJ2-6,NA,20,TRBV19,TGTGCCAGTAGTAATCCAGGGAAGTTTATACGGAAATCTGGGGCCAACGTCCTGACTTTC,CASSNPGKFIRKSGANVLTF
NA,TRBJ2-1,NA,13,TRBV30,TGTGCCTGGAGTCTTCGGGGTCGCAATGAGCAGTTCTTC,CAWSLRGRNEQFF
NA,TRBJ1-2,NA,15,TRBV12-5,TGTGCTAGTGGTGTTTGGGGAGTTCTCAGTAATGGCTACACCTTC,CASGVWGVLSNGYTF
NA,TRBJ2-5,NA,14,TRBV9,TGTGCCAGCAGCGTAGGGCCAGGGGTAGAGACCCAGTACTTC,CASSVGPGVETQYF
NA,TRBJ1-4,NA,17,TRBV18,TGTGCCAGCTCACCACCCAGGACAGACGCAACTAATGAAAAACTGTTTTTT,CASSPPRTDATNEKLFF
TRBD1,TRBJ1-2,once,14,TRBV18,TGTGCCAGCTCACCGGGACAGTGGTTCTATGGCTACACCTTC,CASSPGQWFYGYTF